What follows are 21 T cell receptor beta chains derived from one specimen sequenced in a study of CD8 T cells in Susac syndrome. A quantity of roughly 0.5 to 1 ug RNA underwent reverse transcription using random hexamers. TCRdb fed the immunoSEQ multiplex PCR reads into MiXCR, producing one record per CDR3 protein. This repertoire shows under 70,000 distinct CDR3 sequences, around nine tenths found once; its top ten account for 0.15% to 0.2%. The sequencing sample was made of CD8+ T cells from PBMCs. The receptors originated from a human donor in good health.

The chain couples TRBV20-1 to TRBJ2-2; tentative D call: TRBD1 (5 bases). V gave up 5 bases and J gave up 1 base, with 8 bases separating them. Germline V lookup: CDR1 DFQATT, CDR2 SNEGSKA (reference sequence). This CDR3 spans 13 amino acids. Here the CDR3 DNA reads TGCAGTGCTTACGACAGGAACACCGGGGAGCTGTTTTTT. Translation: CSAYDRNTGELFF.

This clonotype was picked up one time. V usage is TRBV10-3 and J usage is TRBJ2-7; 12 bases agree with TRBD1. Germline V CDR1 and CDR2: ENHRY, SYGVKD. The CDR3 loop spans 17 amino acids. The J segment lost 1 base and the V segment lost 0 bases, leaving 4 bases of the junction unmatched. The CDR3 DNA sequence: TGTGCCATCAGTGAGTCGGGGACAGGGGGCAGTTCCTACGAGCAGTACTTC. This encodes CAISESGTGGSSYEQYF.

Only a few counts were recorded for this clonotype. The rearrangement uses TRBV15 and TRBJ2-7; D is possibly TRBD1 (5 bases). Trimming removed 6 bases from V and 3 bases from J, with 12 bases in between. The CDR3 has 13 amino acids. Looked up from germline, CDR1 is LNHNV and CDR2 is YYDKDF (reference sequence). The CDR3 nucleotides are TGTGCCACCAGGGACACCGGCGACTACGAGCAGTACTTC. Translated: CATRDTGDYEQYF.

The gene calls are TRBV19 and TRBJ1-1; D is perhaps TRBD1 (5 bases). V was shortened by 9 bases and J by 5 bases, with 13 bases between the two germline ends. CDR1 and CDR2 (germline): LNHDA, SQIVND (reference sequence). This CDR3 region has 12 residues. CDR3 residues: CASDGGSTEAFF. CDR3 nucleotide sequence: TGTGCCAGCGATGGGGGGTCTACTGAAGCTTTCTTT.

V gene TRBV6-5 combines with J gene TRBJ1-1; D uncertain. Germline assignment: CDR1 MNHEY and CDR2 SVGAGI. The CDR3 is made up of 15 amino acids. The germline V and J ends were trimmed by 2 bases and 0 bases, with 10 bases remaining between them. The CDR3 loop is CASSYQEGVNTEAFF. As DNA, the CDR3 is TGTGCCAGCAGTTACCAGGAGGGCGTGAACACTGAAGCTTTCTTT.

CDR3 protein: CSVAGPRTGRDTEAFF. CDR3 coding DNA: TGCAGCGTTGCGGGACCAAGGACAGGGAGGGACACTGAAGCTTTCTTT. The J gene is TRBJ1-1, the V gene TRBV29-1, with TRBD1 matching over 8 bases. CDR1 is SQVTM and CDR2 is ANQGSEA in the germline V gene. V shed 4 bases, J shed 3 bases, and the junction held 13 bases outside the gene matches. There are 16 residues in the CDR3.

This chain uses TRBV12-3 or TRBV12-4 with TRBJ2-5; the match to TRBD1 covers 7 bases. The CDR3 length is 14 residues. With V trimmed by 6 bases and J by 4 bases, 8 bases remained unmatched. CDR3 DNA sequence: TGTGCCAGCAGCCTAACAGGGGCCTTAGAGACCCAGTACTTC. This gives the protein CASSLTGALETQYF.

The chain carries TRBV7-9 and TRBJ2-3; D may be TRBD2 (6 bases). The V and J ends lost 3 bases and 0 bases respectively, with 16 bases between them. Per germline, CDR1 SEHNR and CDR2 FQNEAQ (reference sequence). The CDR3 loop spans 17 amino acids. CDR3 bases: TGTGCCAGCAGCTTCTCCTCCGCGGGGCTAAGCACAGATACGCAGTATTTT. Translating gives CASSFSSAGLSTDTQYF.

On this clonotype: Its ends do not fully match the called genes, so a read error is possible. The chain uses TRBV25-1 and TRBJ1-2; TRBD1 matches at 8 bases. Germline-derived CDR1 and CDR2 are MGHDK and SYGVNS. The CDR3 contains 16 residues. The CDR3 sequence is CPSSEYGTGMIYGYTF. DNA for the CDR3: TGTCCCAGCAGTGAATATGGGACAGGAATGATCTATGGCTACACCTTC.

The V gene is TRBV30, the J gene TRBJ2-7; D is unresolved. The CDR3 runs 12 residues. The germline V and J ends were trimmed by 3 bases and 2 bases, with 8 bases remaining between them. Germline V lookup: CDR1 GTSNPN, CDR2 SVGIG (reference sequence). DNA for the CDR3: TGTGCCTGGAGGCTCGAGACCTACGAGCAGTACTTC. Translated: CAWRLETYEQYF.

The chain recombines TRBV9 with TRBJ1-2; 11 positions agree with TRBD1. V was pared by 2 bases and J by 8 bases, with 11 bases of the junction left unmatched. The CDR3 runs 16 residues. CDR1 is SGDLS and CDR2 is YYNGEE in the germline V gene. CDR3 in DNA: TGTGCCAGCAGCGTCGACCCGGGACAGGGGGAAGGCGGCTACACCTTC. Its translation: CASSVDPGQGEGGYTF.

The rearrangement links TRBV6-5 to TRBJ1-1; D is unresolved. The CDR3 spans 13 residues. Germline assignment: CDR1 MNHEY and CDR2 SVGAGI. Trimming pared 5 bases from V and 0 bases from J, leaving 7 bases between. CDR3 loop: CASSPRMNTEAFF. The CDR3 DNA sequence: TGTGCCAGCAGTCCACGGATGAACACTGAAGCTTTCTTT.

The V gene is TRBV11-2, the J gene TRBJ2-5; TRBD2 aligns across 8 bases. The CDR3 is 14 residues long. Germline V gene data show CDR1 as SGHAT and CDR2 as FQNNGV. V was clipped by 5 bases and J by 5 bases; unmatched bases: 7. The CDR3 spells CASSGSGGRETQYF. CDR3 DNA sequence: TGTGCCAGCAGCGGGTCGGGGGGGCGGGAGACCCAGTACTTC.

J is TRBJ2-5 and V is TRBV5-4; D unclear. The CDR3 has 13 residues. CDR1 SGHNT and CDR2 YYREEE come from the germline V gene (reference sequence). V lost 2 bases to trimming and J lost 4 bases, with 9 bases between them. CDR3 sequence reads: CASSFQSRETQYF. The CDR3 DNA reads TGTGCCAGCAGCTTTCAGAGTCGAGAGACCCAGTACTTC.

This clonotype was seen just once. The chain has TRBV19 and TRBJ1-2; TRBD1 matches 11 bases. Losses at the gene ends were 9 bases for V and 6 bases for J; bases not matched to a gene: 18. This CDR3 has 17 residues. Looked up from germline, CDR1 is LNHDA and CDR2 is SQIVND (reference sequence). CDR3 in amino acids: CASQTRTGGAYTDGYTF. Written as DNA, the CDR3 is TGTGCCAGCCAGACCCGGACAGGGGGCGCTTACACCGATGGCTACACCTTC.

This chain uses TRBV5-6 with TRBJ2-1; D is uncertain. Deletions cut 0 bases from V and 8 bases from J, with 9 bases between. This CDR3 contains 13 residues. CDR1 and CDR2 from the germline V gene are SGHDT and YYEEEE. The DNA of the CDR3 is TGTGCCAGCAGCTTGGCGGCAGTAGATGAGCAGTTCTTC. Its protein is CASSLAAVDEQFF.

The chain employs TRBV20-1 and TRBJ2-3, with D possibly TRBD2 on 6 matching bases. The CDR3 totals 16 residues. Trimming removed 0 bases from V and 0 bases from J, with 13 bases in between. Germline V CDR1 and CDR2: DFQATT, SNEGSKA (reference sequence). The CDR3 DNA reads as TGCAGTGCTAGAGACCTTGGCGGGGTGAGCACAGATACGCAGTATTTT. This translates into CSARDLGGVSTDTQYF.

The rearrangement joins TRBV27 to TRBJ2-2, with 7 bases fitting TRBD1. CDR3 length: 17 residues. Germline CDR1 reads MNHEY; CDR2 reads SMNVEV (reference sequence). V trimming: 0 bases; J trimming: 1 base; junction bases outside the gene matches: 5. The CDR3 bases are TGTGCCAGCAGTTTATCGGGACGGACAGGGAACACCGGGGAGCTGTTTTTT. Translation gives CASSLSGRTGNTGELFF.

The chain recombines TRBV28 with TRBJ2-3; TRBD1 agrees at 12 bases. The CDR3 has 15 amino acids. The V segment lost 2 bases and the J segment 6 bases; nucleotides outside the gene matches: 3. Germline V gene sequence: CDR1 MDHEN, CDR2 SYDVKM. In DNA, the CDR3 is TGTGCCAGCAGTTTAAGGGACAGGGGGCCCGATACGCAGTATTTT. Encoded protein: CASSLRDRGPDTQYF.

The chain couples TRBV29-1 to TRBJ2-1, with D maybe TRBD1 (6 bases). The CDR3 sequence is 11 residues long. Trimming took 6 bases from V and 9 from J, leaving 12 bases between them. Germline V lookup: CDR1 SQVTM, CDR2 ANQGSEA. This CDR3 reads CSVPRGFEQFF. The CDR3, as DNA: TGCAGCGTACCAAGGGGGTTTGAGCAGTTCTTC.

V is TRBV13 and J is TRBJ2-1; TRBD2 aligns across 8 bases. CDR3 length: 15 residues. After removal of 3 bases from V and 10 bases from J, the junction contained 11 bases not matched to a gene. Germline CDR1 and CDR2: PRHDT and FYEKMQ (reference sequence). DNA of the CDR3: TGTGCCAGCAGCTTCGACTCCGCGGGGGGAGGGGAGCAGTTCTTC. This gives the protein CASSFDSAGGGEQFF. Filled out from reference TRBV13 and TRBJ2-1, the complete variable domain reads AAGVIQSPRHLIKEKRETATLKCYPIPRHDTVYWYQQGPGQDPQFLISFYEKMQSDKGSIPDRFSAQQFSDYHSELNMSSLELGDSALYFCASSFDSAGGGEQFFGPGTRLTVL.